The TCR beta chain described here comes from a study of blood T cell repertoires in COVID-19. This CDR3 comprises 16 residues. The germline gives CDR1 SGHTS, CDR2 YDEGEE. Germline trimming cut 4 bases from V and 2 bases from J; bases unmatched to any gene: 3. This table comes from immunoSEQ multiplex PCR, and its TCRdb copy is limited to in-frame clones, with some not included. The sample has roughly 220,000 clones, 85% to 90% seen once. The receptor comes from a woman between 50 and 59 years old with acute COVID-19. Source material: PBMCs or T cells enriched from blood (not recorded which). V gene TRBV5-8 combines with J gene TRBJ2-1; 13 bases align to TRBD2. CDR3 DNA sequence: TGTGCCAGCAGCCGGGGGACTAGCGGGACCTACAATGAGCAGTTCTTC. Protein product: CASSRGTSGTYNEQFF. Combining the CDR3 with reference TRBV5-8 and TRBJ2-1 gives the whole variable domain EAGVTQSPTHLIKTRGQQATLRCSPISGHTSVYWYQQALGLGLQFLLWYDEGEERNRGNFPPRFSGRQFPNYSSELNVNALELEDSALYLCASSRGTSGTYNEQFFGPGTRLTVL.